The rows below give T cell receptor beta chains drawn from one sample of a study of OX40 agonist ivuxolimab in advanced cancers. Produced via immunoSEQ multiplex PCR; TCRdb's table is partial and in-frame only. This sample carries 85,000 to 120,000 clones, around nine tenths of them seen once, and the ten largest clones take about 0.5%. This material consisted of CD4+ or CD8+ T cells sorted from blood, taken in a trial of the OX40 agonist ivuxolimab. The receptors originated from an adult with an advanced solid tumor such as melanoma, head and neck, liver or kidney cancer. Both conserved end residues are part of each CDR3. Each record gives: J gene, V gene, clone size, D gene, CDR3 DNA, CDR3 protein. D genes are given only for firm matches. Not every row has a clone size; where given, it reads once, few, many or a size class.

j_gene: TRBJ1-1
v_gene: TRBV10-1
abundance: -
d_gene: -
CDR3nt: TGCGCCAGCAGTGATGGGGGCAAGGACACTGAAGCTTTCTTT
CDR3aa: CASSDGGKDTEAFF

j_gene: TRBJ2-1
v_gene: TRBV7-2
abundance: -
d_gene: -
CDR3nt: TGTGCCAGCAGCTTGATTGAGCAGTTCTTC
CDR3aa: CASSLIEQFF

j_gene: TRBJ1-6
v_gene: TRBV5-1
abundance: -
d_gene: TRBD1
CDR3nt: TGCGCCAGCAGCTTGGGCGGGACAGAGAATTCACCCCTCCACTTT
CDR3aa: CASSLGGTENSPLHF

j_gene: TRBJ1-2
v_gene: TRBV6-5
abundance: -
d_gene: TRBD1
CDR3nt: TGTGCCAGCAGTAGCCCAGGGGGCGGCTATGGCTACACCTTC
CDR3aa: CASSSPGGGYGYTF

j_gene: TRBJ1-6
v_gene: TRBV28
abundance: once
d_gene: -
CDR3nt: TGTGCCAGCAGTTTATCGACAGGTGTCTCACCCCTCCACTTT
CDR3aa: CASSLSTGVSPLHF

j_gene: TRBJ2-3
v_gene: TRBV4-3
abundance: -
d_gene: -
CDR3nt: TGCGCCAGCAGCCAAGATCTGGGGTTGAGCGCAGATACGCAGTATTTT
CDR3aa: CASSQDLGLSADTQYF

j_gene: TRBJ2-1
v_gene: TRBV2
abundance: -
d_gene: -
CDR3nt: TGTGCCAGCGGACAGTACAATGAGCAGTTCTTC
CDR3aa: CASGQYNEQFF

j_gene: TRBJ2-1
v_gene: TRBV18
abundance: -
d_gene: TRBD2
CDR3nt: TGTGCCAGCTCACCGCTGGCCATGGGAGGGAATGAGCAGTTCTTC
CDR3aa: CASSPLAMGGNEQFF

j_gene: TRBJ2-7
v_gene: TRBV28
abundance: -
d_gene: TRBD1
CDR3nt: TGTGCCAGCAGCACGGCCGGACAGGGCTCCTACGAGCAGTACTTC
CDR3aa: CASSTAGQGSYEQYF

j_gene: TRBJ2-2
v_gene: TRBV18
abundance: -
d_gene: TRBD1
CDR3nt: TGTGCCAGCTCAGCCGACAGGGGGCAGCTGTTTTTT
CDR3aa: CASSADRGQLFF

j_gene: TRBJ2-3
v_gene: TRBV5-4
abundance: -
d_gene: TRBD1
CDR3nt: TGTGCCAGCAGCTTGGATGGGACAGGGACAGATACGCAGTATTTT
CDR3aa: CASSLDGTGTDTQYF

j_gene: TRBJ2-5
v_gene: TRBV2
abundance: few
d_gene: TRBD2
CDR3nt: TGTGCCAGCACGGTGACTAGCGGGTCCGGTGGAGAGACCCAGTACTTC
CDR3aa: CASTVTSGSGGETQYF

j_gene: TRBJ1-2
v_gene: TRBV19
abundance: -
d_gene: -
CDR3nt: TGTGCCAGTAGTGAATATCAGGGACATGGCTACACCTTC
CDR3aa: CASSEYQGHGYTF

j_gene: TRBJ2-7
v_gene: TRBV28
abundance: -
d_gene: TRBD1
CDR3nt: TGTGCCAGCCGGCCCCCAGGGGGATACGAGCAGTACTTC
CDR3aa: CASRPPGGYEQYF

j_gene: TRBJ1-2
v_gene: TRBV6-5
abundance: -
d_gene: -
CDR3nt: TGTGCCAGCAGTTACTCGATCCTAGCTAACTATGGCTACACCTTC
CDR3aa: CASSYSILANYGYTF

j_gene: TRBJ2-7
v_gene: TRBV7-9
abundance: -
d_gene: TRBD1
CDR3nt: TGTGCCAGCAGCCTTCGGACAGGTGGATCCTACGAGCAGTACTTC
CDR3aa: CASSLRTGGSYEQYF

j_gene: TRBJ1-2
v_gene: TRBV7-9
abundance: once
d_gene: -
CDR3nt: TGTGCCAGCAGCGTGACAGAGATCTATGGCTACACCTTC
CDR3aa: CASSVTEIYGYTF

j_gene: TRBJ2-1
v_gene: TRBV28
abundance: once
d_gene: TRBD1
CDR3nt: TGTGCCAGCAGTTATTCGGGCTACGGACAGGGGGCCGATGAGCAGTTCTTC
CDR3aa: CASSYSGYGQGADEQFF

j_gene: TRBJ2-7
v_gene: TRBV9
abundance: -
d_gene: -
CDR3nt: TGTGCCAGCAGCGTAGCCTGGAACTCCTACGAGCAGTACTTC
CDR3aa: CASSVAWNSYEQYF

j_gene: TRBJ1-5
v_gene: TRBV30
abundance: -
d_gene: TRBD1
CDR3nt: TGTGCCTGGGGACAGGGCTATAGCAATCAGCCCCAGCATTTT
CDR3aa: CAWGQGYSNQPQHF

j_gene: TRBJ1-6
v_gene: TRBV4-3
abundance: -
d_gene: TRBD1
CDR3nt: TGCGCCAGCAGCCATTTGGGGGGGACAGAGAATTCACCCCTCCACTTT
CDR3aa: CASSHLGGTENSPLHF

j_gene: TRBJ2-1
v_gene: TRBV9
abundance: -
d_gene: TRBD2
CDR3nt: TGTGCCAGCAGCGTAGATCCGCGGGGGGACTACAATGAGCAGTTCTTC
CDR3aa: CASSVDPRGDYNEQFF

j_gene: TRBJ2-2
v_gene: TRBV6-5
abundance: few
d_gene: -
CDR3nt: TGTGCCAGCAGTTACATTGGCGGGGAGCTGTTTTTT
CDR3aa: CASSYIGGELFF

j_gene: TRBJ1-2
v_gene: TRBV28
abundance: -
d_gene: TRBD1
CDR3nt: TGTGCCAGCAGCCTGGGGACAGGGGGACGCTACACCTTC
CDR3aa: CASSLGTGGRYTF

j_gene: TRBJ2-5
v_gene: TRBV5-4
abundance: -
d_gene: -
CDR3nt: TGTGCCAGCAGCTTGGGACAGGCTCAAGAGACCCAGTACTTC
CDR3aa: CASSLGQAQETQYF

j_gene: TRBJ2-7
v_gene: TRBV2
abundance: medium-sized
d_gene: TRBD2
CDR3nt: TGTGCCAGGGGTGGCGGGGGAGCCACCTACGAGCAGTACTTC
CDR3aa: CARGGGGATYEQYF

j_gene: TRBJ2-7
v_gene: TRBV5-5
abundance: -
d_gene: TRBD1
CDR3nt: TGTGCCAGCAGCCGGGACAGGGCCTTCTACGAGCAGTACTTC
CDR3aa: CASSRDRAFYEQYF

j_gene: TRBJ1-2
v_gene: TRBV28
abundance: -
d_gene: TRBD1
CDR3nt: TGTGCCAGCAGCCTAACGGGACAGGGTAGTCGTGGCTACACCTTC
CDR3aa: CASSLTGQGSRGYTF

j_gene: TRBJ2-3
v_gene: TRBV5-6
abundance: -
d_gene: TRBD2
CDR3nt: TGTGCCAGCAGCTTGGCGCTAGCGGGGGGGCGGAGGGATACGCAGTATTTT
CDR3aa: CASSLALAGGRRDTQYF

j_gene: TRBJ2-5
v_gene: TRBV5-1
abundance: -
d_gene: -
CDR3nt: TGCGCCAGCAGCCGAAAAGGTCAGGGCCAAGAGACCCAGTACTTC
CDR3aa: CASSRKGQGQETQYF

j_gene: TRBJ2-7
v_gene: TRBV5-1
abundance: once
d_gene: TRBD1
CDR3nt: TGCGCCAGCAGCTTAGCCGGGACAGGGTACAACGAGCAGTACTTC
CDR3aa: CASSLAGTGYNEQYF

j_gene: TRBJ2-1
v_gene: TRBV28
abundance: -
d_gene: TRBD2
CDR3nt: TGTGCCAGCAGCGACACTAGCGGGAACTACAATGAGCAGTTCTTC
CDR3aa: CASSDTSGNYNEQFF

j_gene: TRBJ2-7
v_gene: TRBV5-1
abundance: -
d_gene: TRBD1
CDR3nt: TGCGCCAGCAGCGCGACCGGGACAGGGGGCATCGAGCAGTACTTC
CDR3aa: CASSATGTGGIEQYF

j_gene: TRBJ1-2
v_gene: TRBV7-9
abundance: -
d_gene: -
CDR3nt: TGTGCCAGCAGCTCCCCTTTCGAAGGCAACTATGGCTACACCTTC
CDR3aa: CASSSPFEGNYGYTF

j_gene: TRBJ2-5
v_gene: TRBV6-6
abundance: -
d_gene: TRBD2
CDR3nt: TGTGCCAGCAGTTATCGGCTAGCGGGGGCAGGGACCCAGTACTTC
CDR3aa: CASSYRLAGAGTQYF

j_gene: TRBJ2-3
v_gene: TRBV7-2
abundance: -
d_gene: -
CDR3nt: TGTGCCAGCAGCCTAGACGTAGCTACGCAGTATTTT
CDR3aa: CASSLDVATQYF

j_gene: TRBJ2-7
v_gene: TRBV2
abundance: -
d_gene: TRBD2
CDR3nt: TGTGCCAGCAGTGTGAGCGGGGTGCGCGAGCAGTACTTC
CDR3aa: CASSVSGVREQYF

j_gene: TRBJ1-2
v_gene: TRBV4-1
abundance: -
d_gene: -
CDR3nt: TGCGCCAGCAGCCCTGAGGGCTATGGCTACACCTTC
CDR3aa: CASSPEGYGYTF

j_gene: TRBJ1-3
v_gene: TRBV28
abundance: -
d_gene: -
CDR3nt: TGTGCCAGCAGGACTCGCTACTCTGGAAACACCATATATTTT
CDR3aa: CASRTRYSGNTIYF

j_gene: TRBJ2-7
v_gene: TRBV6-1
abundance: -
d_gene: TRBD2
CDR3nt: TGTGCCAGCAATGACTTGGCGGGGGCCTACGAGCAGTACTTC
CDR3aa: CASNDLAGAYEQYF

j_gene: TRBJ2-2
v_gene: TRBV19
abundance: -
d_gene: -
CDR3nt: TGTGCCAGTAGCCCGGCTTGGTTGGAAGCCGGGGAGCTGTTTTTT
CDR3aa: CASSPAWLEAGELFF

j_gene: TRBJ2-4
v_gene: TRBV14
abundance: -
d_gene: TRBD1
CDR3nt: TGTGCCAGCAGCCCTTGGGACAGGGGGAACATTCAGTACTTC
CDR3aa: CASSPWDRGNIQYF

j_gene: TRBJ2-1
v_gene: TRBV2
abundance: -
d_gene: -
CDR3nt: TGTGCCAGCAGTGGACCTTCAAGCTCCTACAATGAGCAGTTCTTC
CDR3aa: CASSGPSSSYNEQFF

j_gene: TRBJ2-3
v_gene: TRBV18
abundance: -
d_gene: -
CDR3nt: TGTGCCAGCTCACCACCGACTCTCACAGATACGCAGTATTTT
CDR3aa: CASSPPTLTDTQYF

j_gene: TRBJ1-4
v_gene: TRBV10-3
abundance: -
d_gene: TRBD1
CDR3nt: TGTGCCACGAGAGGGACAGAGAATGAAAAACTGTTTTTT
CDR3aa: CATRGTENEKLFF

j_gene: TRBJ1-2
v_gene: TRBV7-2
abundance: -
d_gene: -
CDR3nt: TGTGCCAGCAGCTTATCGGCGGGGGATTCTAACTATGGCTACACCTTC
CDR3aa: CASSLSAGDSNYGYTF

j_gene: TRBJ2-7
v_gene: TRBV18
abundance: -
d_gene: -
CDR3nt: TGTGCCAGCTCACCAGGGGTTTACGAGCAGTACTTC
CDR3aa: CASSPGVYEQYF

j_gene: TRBJ2-1
v_gene: TRBV27
abundance: -
d_gene: -
CDR3nt: TGTGCCAGCAGTCCGCCCTTTGGGGTAGATGAGCAGTTCTTC
CDR3aa: CASSPPFGVDEQFF

j_gene: TRBJ1-3
v_gene: TRBV5-1
abundance: -
d_gene: -
CDR3nt: TGCGCCAGCAGCTTGGACGGGGTCGGAAACACCATATATTTT
CDR3aa: CASSLDGVGNTIYF

j_gene: TRBJ1-6
v_gene: TRBV6-5
abundance: -
d_gene: -
CDR3nt: TGTGCCAGCAGAGGAGGACGTTCTAATTCACCCCTCCACTTT
CDR3aa: CASRGGRSNSPLHF

j_gene: TRBJ1-5
v_gene: TRBV30
abundance: few
d_gene: TRBD1
CDR3nt: TGTGCCTACGGACAGGGAACTCAGCCCCAGCATTTT
CDR3aa: CAYGQGTQPQHF

j_gene: TRBJ1-1
v_gene: TRBV7-2
abundance: -
d_gene: -
CDR3nt: TGTGCCAGCAGCTTGGGGGTAGGGAACACTGAAGCTTTCTTT
CDR3aa: CASSLGVGNTEAFF

j_gene: TRBJ1-3
v_gene: TRBV4-1
abundance: many
d_gene: TRBD1
CDR3nt: TGCGCCAGCAGCGGAAGGGGGCTTGGAAACACCATATATTTT
CDR3aa: CASSGRGLGNTIYF

j_gene: TRBJ2-7
v_gene: TRBV27
abundance: -
d_gene: -
CDR3nt: TGTGCCAGCACTCCCTCGGGTGGAGGCTCCTACGAGCAGTACTTC
CDR3aa: CASTPSGGGSYEQYF

j_gene: TRBJ2-3
v_gene: TRBV7-7
abundance: -
d_gene: TRBD2
CDR3nt: TGTGCTAGCAGCCCCGGACTAGCGGGGAGCACAGATACGCAGTATTTT
CDR3aa: CASSPGLAGSTDTQYF

j_gene: TRBJ1-4
v_gene: TRBV6-5
abundance: -
d_gene: -
CDR3nt: TGTGCCAGCAGTTACTCGAGAGGGGCTAATGAAAAACTGTTTTTT
CDR3aa: CASSYSRGANEKLFF

j_gene: TRBJ1-6
v_gene: TRBV6-4
abundance: -
d_gene: TRBD1
CDR3nt: TGTGCCAGCAGATCGGCGGGACAGGGTTATTCACCCCTCCACTTT
CDR3aa: CASRSAGQGYSPLHF

j_gene: TRBJ1-6
v_gene: TRBV7-2
abundance: -
d_gene: -
CDR3nt: TGTGCCAGCAGCTTAGTACGGGGACTCCTCGATTCACCCCTCCACTTT
CDR3aa: CASSLVRGLLDSPLHF